Shown below are 22 T cell receptor beta chains from a single sample sequenced in a study of blood T cell repertoires in COVID-19. Data came from immunoSEQ multiplex PCR; TCRdb stores just in-frame clones and leaves some out. The sample records about 200,000 clones, 80% to 90% being singletons. The sample consisted of PBMCs or T cells enriched from blood (not recorded which). Every receptor here comes from a woman in her thirties or forties with acute COVID-19.

The J gene is TRBJ1-1, the V gene TRBV2, with 8 bases lining up with TRBD1. Germline-derived CDR1 and CDR2 are SNHLY and FYNNEI. With V trimmed by 4 bases and J by 1 base, 5 bases remained unmatched. The CDR3 is 15 residues long. The CDR3 here is CASSGQGSRNTEAFF. In nucleotides, the CDR3 is TGTGCCAGCAGTGGACAGGGGTCCAGGAACACTGAAGCTTTCTTT. The whole variable domain, filled in from reference TRBV2 and TRBJ1-1, reads EPEVTQTPSHQVTQMGQEVILRCVPISNHLYFYWYRQILGQKVEFLVSFYNNEISEKSEIFDDQFSVERPDGSNFTLKIRSTKLEDSAMYFCASSGQGSRNTEAFFGQGTRLTVV.

V is TRBV30 and J is TRBJ2-3, with 12 nucleotides matching TRBD2. The CDR3 contains 18 residues. The trim removed 3 bases at V and 1 base at J, leaving 11 bases unmatched. Germline V gene lookup returns CDR1 GTSNPN and CDR2 SVGIG (reference sequence). CDR3 amino acids: CAWSASGRARFGTDTQYF. DNA for the CDR3: TGTGCCTGGAGCGCTAGCGGGAGGGCCCGATTCGGCACAGATACGCAGTATTTT.

This clone was observed a few times. The V and J genes are TRBV11-2 and TRBJ1-2, with no clear D. Deletions cut 1 base from V and 4 bases from J, with 10 bases between. The length of the CDR3 is 14 residues. Germline values: CDR1 SGHAT, CDR2 FQNNGV. This CDR3 reads CASSLGTPLYGYTF. In DNA form, the CDR3 reads TGTGCCAGCAGCTTAGGGACTCCTCTCTATGGCTACACCTTC.

The gene calls are TRBV28 and TRBJ2-1; D remains unclear. This CDR3 is 16 amino acids long. Trimming removed 2 bases at V and 0 bases at J, with 11 bases between. Looked up from germline, CDR1 is MDHEN and CDR2 is SYDVKM. CDR3 DNA: TGTGCCAGCAGTTTAATGAGGCGGAGCTCCTACAATGAGCAGTTCTTC. Translated: CASSLMRRSSYNEQFF.

Only one count was recorded for this clone. In DNA, the CDR3 is TGTGCCAGCGTCGGACTAGCGGGGGACAATGAGCAGTTCTTC. Residues: CASVGLAGDNEQFF. The V and J genes are TRBV27 and TRBJ2-1; 13 bases align to TRBD2. The germline V gene has CDR1 MNHEY and CDR2 SMNVEV (reference sequence). Unmatched junction bases numbered 3, after V lost 8 bases and J lost 5 bases. The CDR3 has 14 amino acids.

The V gene is TRBV3-1 (or the pseudogene TRBV3-2), the J gene TRBJ2-3, with TRBD2 matching over 7 bases. The germline gives CDR1 LGHDT, CDR2 YNNKEL (reference sequence). CDR3 size: 18 residues. With 4 bases clipped from V and 1 base from J, the junction kept 14 bases outside the gene matches. The DNA of the CDR3 is TGTGCCAGCAGCCCCCGTGGTTCTAGCGGTCCACGCACAGATACGCAGTATTTT. Protein: CASSPRGSSGPRTDTQYF.

This chain uses TRBV28 with TRBJ1-2; tentative D call: TRBD1 (6 bases). The ends were cut back, 0 bases at V and 2 bases at J, with 7 bases in the middle. The CDR3 runs to 14 residues. Per germline, CDR1 MDHEN and CDR2 SYDVKM. The CDR3: CASSLWGANYGYTF. In nucleotides, the CDR3 is TGTGCCAGCAGTTTATGGGGGGCGAACTATGGCTACACCTTC.

The chain couples TRBV28 to TRBJ2-3; D unclear. Per the germline V gene, CDR1 is MDHEN and CDR2 is SYDVKM. Trimming stripped 5 bases from V and 2 bases from J, with 11 bases between. The length of the CDR3 is 14 residues. CDR3: CASSPRIDTDTQYF. CDR3 coding DNA: TGTGCCAGCAGTCCGAGGATTGACACAGATACGCAGTATTTT.

The chain joins TRBV11-3 to TRBJ2-1, with D maybe TRBD2 (6 bases). There are 13 residues in the CDR3. V lost 3 bases and J 15 bases, leaving 18 bases between the germline ends. Germline CDR1 reads SGHNT; CDR2 reads YENEEA. CDR3 nucleotides: TGTGCCAGCAGCTTGATGCGGGGCACCTCCCCGTTCTTC. Amino acids: CASSLMRGTSPFF.

The chain couples TRBV18 to TRBJ2-7; TRBD1 matches at 8 bases. J gave up 3 bases and V 5 bases, and 6 bases lay outside the gene matches. Germline CDR1 and CDR2: KGHSH and LQKENI. The CDR3 is 14 residues long. CDR3 nucleotides: TGTGCCAGCTCATCCGGGACAGGCCACTACGAGCAGTACTTC. Encoded protein: CASSSGTGHYEQYF.

The rearrangement uses TRBV5-1 and TRBJ2-1; 9 nucleotides agree with TRBD1. The length of the CDR3 is 12 residues. CDR1 SGHRS and CDR2 YFSETQ come from the germline V gene. V trimming: 0 bases; J trimming: 13 bases; junction bases outside the gene matches: 2. The CDR3 DNA reads as TGCGCCAGCAGCTTGGGGGGACAGGGCCAGTTCTTC. The encoded protein is CASSLGGQGQFF.

The CDR3: CASSLGGSGSLYEQFF. CDR3 DNA: TGTGCCAGCAGCTTAGGAGGTAGCGGGAGCCTGTATGAGCAGTTCTTC. The rearrangement links TRBV11-2 to TRBJ2-1; 9 bases fit TRBD2. Germline V lookup: CDR1 SGHAT, CDR2 FQNNGV. Losses at the gene ends were 1 base for V and 8 bases for J; bases not matched to a gene: 9. The CDR3 has 16 residues.

The rearrangement links TRBV27 to TRBJ2-1; D is perhaps TRBD1 (6 bases). CDR3 size: 14 residues. The ends were cut back, 8 bases at V and 0 bases at J, with 11 bases in the middle. Germline CDR1 and CDR2: MNHEY and SMNVEV (reference sequence). The CDR3 nucleotides read TGTGCCAGCGCGAGGGGGAACTCCTACAATGAGCAGTTCTTC. Amino acids: CASARGNSYNEQFF.

The J gene is TRBJ2-7, the V gene TRBV6-4, with 8 bases fitting TRBD1. This CDR3 has 14 residues. The trim removed 6 bases at V and 6 bases at J, leaving 10 bases unmatched. Germline V gene lookup returns CDR1 MRHNA and CDR2 SNTAGT. The CDR3 region is CASRSSGQESEQYF. The CDR3 DNA reads as TGTGCCAGCAGAAGCTCGGGACAGGAGTCCGAGCAGTACTTC.

V gene TRBV19 combines with J gene TRBJ1-2; 8 nucleotides align to TRBD1. Germline lookup yields CDR1 LNHDA and CDR2 SQIVND (reference sequence). The CDR3 is 14 amino acids. Unmatched junction bases numbered 5, after V lost 6 bases and J lost 2 bases. CDR3 residues: CASSPGTGNYGYTF. CDR3 in DNA: TGTGCCAGTAGCCCCGGGACAGGCAACTATGGCTACACCTTC.

The CDR3 loop is CASSQTDRGNEQFF. Written as DNA, the CDR3 is TGCGCCAGCAGCCAAACAGACAGGGGCAATGAGCAGTTCTTC. The V and J genes are TRBV4-3 and TRBJ2-1; 8 nucleotides line up with TRBD1. The CDR3 has 14 amino acids. J was trimmed by 6 bases and V by 2 bases; bases with no gene match: 3. CDR1 and CDR2 (germline): LGHNA, YSLEER.

V gene TRBV11-2 combines with J gene TRBJ2-3; possibly TRBD2 for D (5 bases). Trimming removed 0 bases at V and 1 base at J, with 11 bases between. This CDR3 is built from 16 residues. Germline V gives CDR1 SGHAT, CDR2 FQNNGV. The CDR3 here is CASSLEPGSGTDTQYF. The CDR3 DNA is TGTGCCAGCAGCTTAGAGCCGGGGTCCGGCACAGATACGCAGTATTTT.

The chain couples TRBV19 to TRBJ1-5; tentative D call: TRBD1 (6 bases). Germline V gives CDR1 LNHDA, CDR2 SQIVND (reference sequence). Trimming took off 8 bases at V and 4 bases at J, with 18 bases between the two ends. The CDR3 contains 15 residues. Here the CDR3 DNA reads TGTGCCAGTGCTAGGGGGGGCGCGGGTAATCAGCCCCAGCATTTT. Its protein is CASARGGAGNQPQHF. The full variable domain, its missing parts supplied by reference TRBV19 and TRBJ1-5, is DGGITQSPKYLFRKEGQNVTLSCEQNLNHDAMYWYRQDPGQGLRLIYYSQIVNDFQKGDIAEGYSVSREKKESFPLTVTSAQKNPTAFYLCASARGGAGNQPQHFGDGTRLSIL.

The chain recombines TRBV14 with TRBJ2-7, with 11 bases that match TRBD1. Germline CDR1 SGHDN, CDR2 FVKESK. Trimming cost V 2 bases and J 3 bases; bases outside gene matches: 3. The CDR3 runs 15 residues. The CDR3 DNA follows: TGTGCCAGCAGCCAAACCGGGACAGGGGGCTACGAGCAGTACTTC. Its protein product is CASSQTGTGGYEQYF.

The chain couples TRBV5-4 to TRBJ2-1; 13 bases line up with TRBD2. Germline V gene lookup returns CDR1 SGHNT and CDR2 YYREEE (reference sequence). The junction had 13 bases not matched to a gene; V was cut back by 4 bases and J by 6 bases. This CDR3 has 18 amino acids. This chain's CDR3 is CASSQGLAGKKPVNEQFF. Written as DNA, the CDR3 is TGTGCCAGCAGCCAGGGACTAGCGGGAAAAAAGCCCGTCAATGAGCAGTTCTTC.

The V gene is TRBV14, the J gene TRBJ2-1; 14 nucleotides agree with TRBD2. The CDR3 contains 16 residues. Germline CDR1 reads SGHDN; CDR2 reads FVKESK. Trimming at V came to 4 bases and at J to 8 bases, leaving 7 bases not matched to a gene. The CDR3 region is CASSPWTSGRLYEQFF. CDR3 nucleotide sequence: TGTGCCAGCAGCCCATGGACTAGCGGGAGGCTTTATGAGCAGTTCTTC.

This clone has only a few counts. The chain couples TRBV6-5 to TRBJ2-3; D unresolved. The CDR3 loop spans 13 amino acids. The V gene's germline CDR1 is MNHEY and CDR2 SVGAGI. V was pared by 6 bases and J by 2 bases, with 9 bases between. The CDR3 sequence is CASSEQDTDTQYF. CDR3 coding DNA: TGTGCCAGCAGCGAGCAAGACACAGATACGCAGTATTTT.